The 32 T cell receptor beta chains listed next were all sequenced from one sample in a study of Ad26.COV2.S vaccination and SARS-CoV-2 variants. Treatment of the sample: roughly 18 received Ad26.COV2.S at low or high dose, single or two shots; about 5 received placebo; per-sample allocation not given. On day 63 after the first injection, vaccine and placebo recipients gave samples. Data came from immunoSEQ multiplex PCR; TCRdb stores just in-frame clones and leaves some out. The sample has a few hundred thousand clones, around 87% seen once. This material consisted of peripheral blood, taken in a trial of Ad26.COV2.S vaccine versus placebo. The receptors here all came from a person aged 18-60 years who received the Ad26.COV2.S COVID-19 vaccine or a placebo.

This chain uses TRBV5-4 with TRBJ2-2; D unresolved. This CDR3 has 15 amino acids. The ends were cut back, 6 bases at V and 0 bases at J, with 12 bases in the middle. Germline V gives CDR1 SGHNT, CDR2 YYREEE (reference sequence). CDR3 bases: TGTGCCAGCACTCGCCTGGGGACGAACACCGGGGAGCTGTTTTTT. This encodes CASTRLGTNTGELFF.

This clone was found a few times. This chain connects TRBV7-9 to TRBJ1-6, with D perhaps TRBD1 (5 bases). This CDR3 has 14 amino acids. V lost 1 base and J 10 bases, leaving 11 bases between the germline ends. Germline CDR1 is SEHNR and CDR2 is FQNEAQ (reference sequence). CDR3 coding DNA: TGTGCCAGCAGCTTAGTAGTAAGGGGATCACCCCTCCACTTT. It codes for CASSLVVRGSPLHF.

V usage is TRBV19 and J usage is TRBJ1-1; D ambiguous. V dropped 3 bases and J dropped 4 bases, with 15 bases sitting between them. The length of the CDR3 is 15 residues. Germline V CDR1 and CDR2: LNHDA, SQIVND (reference sequence). The CDR3 is CASSIRITPGTEAFF. CDR3 nucleotide sequence: TGTGCCAGTAGTATCAGAATTACCCCTGGCACTGAAGCTTTCTTT.

V and J are TRBV19 and TRBJ1-1; 8 nucleotides align to TRBD1. This CDR3 has 15 residues. From germline, CDR1 is LNHDA and CDR2 SQIVND (reference sequence). V was pared by 4 bases and J by 1 base, with 5 bases of the junction left unmatched. The CDR3 reads CASSTFGTGNTEAFF. The CDR3 region has the DNA TGTGCCAGTAGTACCTTCGGGACAGGGAACACTGAAGCTTTCTTT.

The CDR3 DNA is TGTGCCAGCAGCCTTAGCGGGGGCCGCACCGGGGAGCTGTTTTTT. It yields the protein CASSLSGGRTGELFF. The J gene is TRBJ2-2, the V gene TRBV7-3; 9 bases line up with TRBD2. This CDR3 contains 15 residues. The germline V gene has CDR1 SGHTA and CDR2 FQGTGA. The V gene end was trimmed by 5 bases and the J gene end by 4 bases; junction bases not matched to a gene: 5.

The CDR3, as DNA: TGTGCCAGCAGCTTAGGCGGGGGGGCGTCCTACGAGCAGTACTTC. This translates into CASSLGGGASYEQYF. The J gene is TRBJ2-7, the V gene TRBV7-2, with 9 nucleotides matching TRBD2. The V gene's germline CDR1 is SGHTA and CDR2 FQGNSA. This CDR3 comprises 15 residues. The junction had 2 bases not matched to a gene; V was cut back by 1 base and J by 1 base.

The V and J genes are TRBV6-5 and TRBJ2-1; D gene unclear. The length of the CDR3 is 16 residues. Deletions cut 0 bases from V and 7 bases from J, with 16 bases between. Germline CDR1 reads MNHEY; CDR2 reads SVGAGI. The CDR3 protein is CASSYSYYAWGNEQFF. Here the CDR3 DNA reads TGTGCCAGCAGTTACTCGTATTATGCATGGGGAAATGAGCAGTTCTTC.

The chain links TRBV13 to TRBJ2-3; 14 nucleotides align to TRBD2. In germline, CDR1 is PRHDT, CDR2 FYEKMQ (reference sequence). CDR3 length equals 18 residues. Trimming removed 4 bases from V and 0 bases from J; junction bases left unmatched: 6. CDR3 in amino acids: CASSYGLAGGSSTDTQYF. CDR3 DNA: TGTGCCAGCAGCTACGGACTAGCGGGGGGTTCTAGCACAGATACGCAGTATTTT. The whole variable domain, remainder taken from reference TRBV13 and TRBJ2-3, is AAGVIQSPRHLIKEKRETATLKCYPIPRHDTVYWYQQGPGQDPQFLISFYEKMQSDKGSIPDRFSAQQFSDYHSELNMSSLELGDSALYFCASSYGLAGGSSTDTQYFGPGTRLTVL.

The genes are TRBV28 and TRBJ1-2, with D possibly TRBD1 on 6 matching bases. Germline V CDR1 and CDR2: MDHEN, SYDVKM. Trimming shortened V by 2 bases and J by 4 bases, and 20 bases separated the two germline ends. CDR3 length: 17 amino acids. DNA for the CDR3: TGTGCCAGCAGTTTAGGGGACATTTCGGCATACCTCTATGGCTACACCTTC. Its protein is CASSLGDISAYLYGYTF.

Written as DNA, the CDR3 is TGTGCCAGCAGTGAAGCGAACCCGGGCAATCAGCCCCAGCATTTT. Its protein product is CASSEANPGNQPQHF. The chain combines TRBV2 with TRBJ1-5, with unresolved D. The CDR3 totals 15 residues. Between the trimmed V and J ends, which lost 0 bases and 2 bases, there was a span of 8 bases. Germline loops: CDR1 SNHLY, CDR2 FYNNEI.

V and J are TRBV5-6 and TRBJ1-1; no reliable D call. CDR3 length: 14 residues. Trimming left V 2 bases short and J 1 base short, with 9 bases between. Germline V gene lookup returns CDR1 SGHDT and CDR2 YYEEEE. The CDR3 nucleotides are TGTGCCAGCAGCTTTGGGCCGCCGAACACTGAAGCTTTCTTT. Its translation is CASSFGPPNTEAFF. Full variable domain (missing parts from reference TRBV5-6 and TRBJ1-1): DAGVTQSPTHLIKTRGQQVTLRCSPKSGHDTVSWYQQALGQGPQFIFQYYEEEERQRGNFPDRFSGHQFPNYSSELNVNALLLGDSALYLCASSFGPPNTEAFFGQGTRLTVV.

J is TRBJ2-5 and V is TRBV18; TRBD2 agrees at 8 bases. CDR3 length equals 15 residues. The J segment lost 1 base and the V segment lost 0 bases, leaving 1 base of the junction unmatched. In germline, CDR1 is KGHSH, CDR2 LQKENI. CDR3 nucleotide sequence: TGTGCCAGCTCACCACCCGGGGGGGGCCAAGAGACCCAGTACTTC. Translating gives CASSPPGGGQETQYF.

This CDR3 reads CASSVSQAGYTEAFF. CDR3 bases: TGTGCCAGCAGTGTTTCACAAGCAGGGTACACTGAAGCTTTCTTT. The chain employs TRBV2 and TRBJ1-1, with D maybe TRBD1 (5 bases). The V gene lost 4 bases and the J gene lost 3 bases, with 15 bases spanning the gap. The CDR3 sequence is 15 residues long. Per the germline V gene, CDR1 is SNHLY and CDR2 is FYNNEI.

The chain carries TRBV6-5 and TRBJ2-1, with TRBD2 matching 10 bases. This CDR3 contains 16 residues. With 4 bases clipped from V and 3 bases from J, the junction kept 6 bases outside the gene matches. CDR1 is MNHEY and CDR2 is SVGAGI in the germline V gene. The CDR3 here is CASSSLLAGRYNEQFF. For the CDR3, the DNA is TGTGCCAGCAGTTCCCTACTAGCGGGACGCTACAATGAGCAGTTCTTC.

The rearrangement joins TRBV5-6 to TRBJ1-1; D is possibly TRBD1 (6 bases). Trimming pared 3 bases from V and 5 bases from J, leaving 17 bases between. The CDR3 is made up of 15 amino acids. Germline assignment: CDR1 SGHDT and CDR2 YYEEEE. The chain's CDR3 is CASSWGARGLTEAFF. DNA for the CDR3: TGTGCCAGCAGCTGGGGGGCACGGGGCTTAACTGAAGCTTTCTTT.

The V and J genes are TRBV5-1 and TRBJ2-7; 7 bases fit TRBD1. The length of the CDR3 is 15 residues. Germline V gives CDR1 SGHRS, CDR2 YFSETQ. V was clipped by 2 bases and J by 2 bases; unmatched bases: 7. In DNA form, the CDR3 reads TGCGCCAGCAGCTTAACCCGGGACAGAACCTACGAGCAGTACTTC. Amino acids: CASSLTRDRTYEQYF.

The V gene is TRBV6-5, the J gene TRBJ2-7, with D perhaps being TRBD1 or TRBD2 (5 bases each). The germline CDR1 and CDR2 sequences are MNHEY and SVGAGI. The CDR3 is 15 residues long. Between the trimmed V and J ends, which lost 6 bases and 6 bases, there was a span of 21 bases. CDR3 region: CASRGTGTIASEQYF. CDR3 sequence (DNA): TGTGCCAGCAGGGGAACCGGGACCATAGCATCCGAGCAGTACTTC.

This chain joins TRBV18 and TRBJ1-2; D gene ambiguous. CDR1 is KGHSH and CDR2 is LQKENI in the germline V gene. The CDR3 is 14 residues long. Trimming shortened V by 3 bases and J by 7 bases, and 15 bases separated the two germline ends. CDR3 in amino acids: CASSPAGFQAGYTF. Here the CDR3 DNA reads TGTGCCAGCTCACCTGCGGGCTTCCAGGCTGGCTACACCTTC.

The V gene is TRBV30, the J gene TRBJ1-2; D is perhaps TRBD1 (5 bases). The CDR3 covers 13 residues. In germline, CDR1 is GTSNPN, CDR2 SVGIG (reference sequence). Trimming took off 2 bases at V and 0 bases at J, with 7 bases between the two ends. The CDR3 loop is CAWSRGPNYGYTF. CDR3 DNA: TGTGCCTGGAGTCGGGGCCCTAACTATGGCTACACCTTC. The whole variable domain, remainder taken from reference TRBV30 and TRBJ1-2, is SQTIHQWPATLVQPVGSPLSLECTVEGTSNPNLYWYRQAAGRGLQLLFYSVGIGQISSEVPQNLSASRPQDRQFILSSKKLLLSDSGFYLCAWSRGPNYGYTFGSGTRLTVV.

V usage is TRBV18 and J usage is TRBJ2-5, with 11 positions matching TRBD2. CDR1 and CDR2 from the germline V gene are KGHSH and LQKENI. The CDR3 loop spans 16 amino acids. After removal of 1 base from V and 7 bases from J, the junction contained 8 bases not matched to a gene. The CDR3 spells CASSPLVAGGPGTQYF. The CDR3 bases are TGTGCCAGCTCACCACTAGTAGCGGGGGGGCCCGGGACCCAGTACTTC.

This chain links TRBV5-4 with TRBJ1-4; 8 positions agree with TRBD1. Trimming removed 5 bases from V and 3 bases from J; junction bases left unmatched: 6. The CDR3 is 15 amino acids. Germline lookup yields CDR1 SGHNT and CDR2 YYREEE (reference sequence). CDR3 coding DNA: TGTGCCAGCAGTTCATGGACAGGGCCTAATGAAAAACTGTTTTTT. Protein product: CASSSWTGPNEKLFF.

The chain uses TRBV5-1 and TRBJ2-5; possibly TRBD1 or TRBD2 for D (6 bases each). Trimming took 3 bases from V and 7 from J, leaving 16 bases between them. This CDR3 contains 14 residues. From germline, CDR1 is SGHRS and CDR2 YFSETQ. For the CDR3, the DNA is TGCGCCAGCAGCTATACATCGGGGGCGGGGACCCAGTACTTC. As protein: CASSYTSGAGTQYF.

The chain recombines TRBV19 with TRBJ2-3; D might be TRBD1 or TRBD2, each matching 5 bases. The V gene lost 7 bases and the J gene lost 6 bases, with 17 bases spanning the gap. The germline gives CDR1 LNHDA, CDR2 SQIVND (reference sequence). The CDR3 runs to 14 residues. The CDR3 DNA is TGTGCCAGTATGGACGGGACCACCGGGGATACGCAGTATTTT. Its protein product is CASMDGTTGDTQYF.

The genes are TRBV20-1 and TRBJ1-2; D is ambiguous. The CDR3 extends over 11 amino acids. The germline gives CDR1 DFQATT, CDR2 SNEGSKA (reference sequence). The germline V and J ends were trimmed by 5 bases and 10 bases, with 14 bases remaining between them. The CDR3 nucleotides read TGCAGTGCTCCCTGGGAGGTAGACTACACCTTC. As protein: CSAPWEVDYTF.

The chain carries TRBV18 and TRBJ2-5, with TRBD1 identical over 7 bases. In germline, CDR1 is KGHSH, CDR2 LQKENI. The CDR3 is 15 residues long. The junction had 6 bases not matched to a gene; V was cut back by 0 bases and J by 5 bases. The CDR3 nucleotides read TGTGCCAGCTCACCACCGGCGGCAGGGGGTGAGACCCAGTACTTC. This sequence encodes CASSPPAAGGETQYF.

This rearrangement joins TRBV6-2 or TRBV6-3 to TRBJ2-5; D remains unclear. V was cut by 5 bases and J by 5 bases, with 15 bases left in between. This CDR3 has 14 amino acids. The V gene's germline CDR1 is MNHEY and CDR2 SVGEGT. CDR3 bases: TGTGCCAGCAGTGACCGTCCCCCACAGGAGACCCAGTACTTC. This codes for CASSDRPPQETQYF.

V and J are TRBV7-2 and TRBJ1-1; tentative D call: TRBD1 (6 bases). Looked up from germline, CDR1 is SGHTA and CDR2 is FQGNSA. Trimming pared 2 bases from V and 0 bases from J, leaving 13 bases between. This CDR3 comprises 16 residues. The CDR3 reads CASSLFSGDLNTEAFF. CDR3 coding DNA: TGTGCCAGCAGCTTATTCTCAGGGGACCTGAACACTGAAGCTTTCTTT.

This rearrangement joins TRBV6-4 to TRBJ2-3; D is ambiguous. CDR3 length: 13 residues. V lost 6 bases and J 6 bases, leaving 13 bases between the germline ends. Germline CDR1 reads MRHNA; CDR2 reads SNTAGT. The CDR3 spells CASSFGDQDTQYF. CDR3 DNA sequence: TGTGCCAGCAGCTTTGGGGATCAGGATACGCAGTATTTT.

The chain couples TRBV5-5 to TRBJ2-5, with D possibly matching TRBD2 (6 bases). Trimming left V 4 bases short and J 1 base short, with 14 bases between. The CDR3 has 15 amino acids. Germline CDR1 reads SGHKS; CDR2 reads YYEKEE (reference sequence). The chain's CDR3 is CASSLGTALQETQYF. The CDR3 region has the DNA TGTGCCAGCAGCCTGGGGACTGCGCTCCAAGAGACCCAGTACTTC.

J is TRBJ2-1 and V is TRBV4-2; 12 bases agree with TRBD2. V was clipped by 4 bases and J by 1 base; unmatched bases: 5. CDR3 size: 17 residues. CDR1 is LGHNA and CDR2 is YNFKEQ in the germline V gene. The CDR3 DNA reads as TGTGCCAGCAGCCGAGGACTAGCGGGACCATCCTACAATGAGCAGTTCTTC. Its translation: CASSRGLAGPSYNEQFF.

V is TRBV9 and J is TRBJ2-5; D gene uncertain. The CDR3 runs to 11 residues. Deletions cut 3 bases from V and 3 bases from J, with 3 bases between. Germline-derived CDR1 and CDR2 are SGDLS and YYNGEE. CDR3 nucleotides: TGTGCCAGCAGCGCAGAAGAGACCCAGTACTTC. Its protein product is CASSAEETQYF.

The chain has TRBV3-1 (or the pseudogene TRBV3-2) and TRBJ2-3; 8 bases match TRBD2. Germline V CDR1 and CDR2: LGHDT, YNNKEL (reference sequence). After removal of 4 bases from V and 3 bases from J, the junction contained 12 bases not matched to a gene. The CDR3 loop spans 17 amino acids. The CDR3 nucleotides are TGTGCCAGCAGCCCAGACCGGGGAGCGGGAGTGACAGATACGCAGTATTTT. Protein sequence: CASSPDRGAGVTDTQYF.